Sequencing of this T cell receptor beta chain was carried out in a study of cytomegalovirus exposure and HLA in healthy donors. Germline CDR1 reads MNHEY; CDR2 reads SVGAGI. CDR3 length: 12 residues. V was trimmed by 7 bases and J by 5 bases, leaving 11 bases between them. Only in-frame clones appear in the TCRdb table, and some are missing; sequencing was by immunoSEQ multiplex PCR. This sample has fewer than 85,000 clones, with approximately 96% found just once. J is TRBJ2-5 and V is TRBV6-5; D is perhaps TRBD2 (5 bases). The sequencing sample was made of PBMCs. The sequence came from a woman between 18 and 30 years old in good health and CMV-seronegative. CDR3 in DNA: TGTGCCAGCAAGAGGGTAGGGGAGACCCAGTACTTC. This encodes CASKRVGETQYF.